The clone carrying this T cell receptor beta chain was seen a few times. The source of the sample is a study of spatial heterogeneity in lung cancer. Turning to the study itself: There were, on average, more than 8.5 raw-read appearances for each unique TCR and UMI combination.

Time point indicated: blood at routine non-recurrence follow-up after resection. MiXCR was run by TCRdb on the 5' RACE reads, yielding one entry per CDR3 protein. This sample yields about 110,000 distinct CDR3 sequences, of which about a tenth are seen a single time; less than 25% belongs to the top ten. V lost 0 bases and J 6 bases, leaving 6 bases between the germline ends. The germline V gene has CDR1 GTSNPN and CDR2 SVGIG (reference sequence). The CDR3 covers 12 residues. The V gene is TRBV30, the J gene TRBJ2-1; D is ambiguous. This specimen was PBMCs, taken at follow-up. The receptor comes from a female donor with early-stage non-small cell lung cancer. CDR3 residues: CAWSVQANEQFF. The CDR3 coding sequence is TGTGCCTGGAGTGTCCAAGCCAATGAGCAGTTCTTC.